One and the same sample provided the 28 T cell receptor beta chains below, sequenced in a study of T cell responses to AZD1222 COVID-19 vaccine. Libraries were prepared by immunoSEQ multiplex PCR; TCRdb keeps only in-frame clonotypes and omits some of them. Of fewer than 150,000 clones in the sample, 85% to 95% were seen once. This specimen consisted of peripheral blood, obtained on day 0 of AZD1222 vaccination. The receptors derive from an adult in good health.

This clone was picked up a small number of times. The CDR3 reads CASSTFPGHYEQYF. The CDR3 DNA sequence: TGCGCCAGCAGCACCTTTCCGGGACATTACGAGCAGTACTTC. The V gene is TRBV5-1, the J gene TRBJ2-7; a possible D gene is TRBD1 (6 bases). Germline assignment: CDR1 SGHRS and CDR2 YFSETQ. With 4 bases removed from V and 4 bases from J, the gap between germline ends came to 15 bases. The CDR3 is 14 amino acids. Supplemented by reference TRBV5-1 and TRBJ2-7, the full variable domain reads KAGVTQTPRYLIKTRGQQVTLSCSPISGHRSVSWYQQTPGQGLQFLFEYFSETQRNKGNFPGRFSGRQFSNSRSEMNVSTLELGDSALYLCASSTFPGHYEQYFGPGTRLTVT.

V usage is TRBV20-1 and J usage is TRBJ1-1, with unresolved D. This CDR3 is 11 amino acids long. V was cut by 5 bases and J by 9 bases, with 13 bases left in between. The germline gives CDR1 DFQATT, CDR2 SNEGSKA (reference sequence). CDR3 amino acids: CSAPAPGKAFF. The CDR3 DNA reads TGCAGTGCTCCAGCGCCGGGAAAAGCTTTCTTT.

The chain is built from TRBV14 and TRBJ1-2; 7 bases agree with TRBD1. J lost 3 bases, V lost 4 bases, and 5 bases had no gene match. The CDR3 contains 14 residues. From germline, CDR1 is SGHDN and CDR2 FVKESK. CDR3 bases: TGTGCCAGCAGCCCTCCGGGACAGCACTATGGCTACACCTTC. This sequence encodes CASSPPGQHYGYTF. Full variable domain (outside the CDR3, taken from reference TRBV14 and TRBJ1-2): EAGVTQFPSHSVIEKGQTVTLRCDPISGHDNLYWYRRVMGKEIKFLLHFVKESKQDESGMPNNRFLAERTGGTYSTLKVQPAELEDSGVYFCASSPPGQHYGYTFGSGTRLTVV.

This clone was seen only once. This sequence joins TRBV19 and TRBJ2-3, with TRBD2 matching 8 bases. The length of the CDR3 is 15 residues. Germline V gene data show CDR1 as LNHDA and CDR2 as SQIVND (reference sequence). The ends lost 0 bases at V and 6 bases at J; junction bases unmatched: 5. CDR3 DNA sequence: TGTGCCAGTAGTATAGATGGGTCGGGAGGGGATACGCAGTATTTT. This sequence encodes CASSIDGSGGDTQYF.

The count of this clone is one. The chain carries TRBV3-1 (or the pseudogene TRBV3-2) and TRBJ1-3; D is unresolved. Deletions cut 1 base from V and 0 bases from J, with 7 bases between. Germline CDR1 LGHDT, CDR2 YNNKEL (reference sequence). The CDR3 covers 15 residues. Written as DNA, the CDR3 is TGTGCCAGCAGCCAAGGGATTAACTCTGGAAACACCATATATTTT. Its translation is CASSQGINSGNTIYF.

V gene TRBV27 combines with J gene TRBJ2-7, with unresolved D. The ends were cut back, 0 bases at V and 5 bases at J, with 11 bases in the middle. In germline, CDR1 is MNHEY, CDR2 SMNVEV (reference sequence). The CDR3 runs 14 residues. Here the CDR3 DNA reads TGTGCCAGCAGTTTATCAGGGATTGGGGACGAGCAGTACTTC. It encodes CASSLSGIGDEQYF.

V usage is TRBV10-3 and J usage is TRBJ2-7; 12 bases line up with TRBD2. V dropped 6 bases and J dropped 3; count of bases not matched to a gene: 9. The CDR3 extends over 16 amino acids. Germline assignment: CDR1 ENHRY and CDR2 SYGVKD. In DNA, the CDR3 is TGTGCCATCAGCCGACTAGCGGGGGCCTCCTTCTACGAGCAGTACTTC. Residues: CAISRLAGASFYEQYF.

This clone was detected once. This rearrangement joins TRBV5-1 to TRBJ1-4, with D maybe TRBD1 (6 bases). CDR3 size: 16 residues. Trimming took off 3 bases at V and 2 bases at J, with 14 bases between the two ends. Germline V gene data show CDR1 as SGHRS and CDR2 as YFSETQ. This chain's CDR3 is CASSSKQGSTNEKLFF. CDR3 in DNA: TGCGCCAGCAGCTCTAAACAGGGATCGACTAATGAAAAACTGTTTTTT.

This rearrangement joins TRBV18 to TRBJ1-1; D may be TRBD1 (5 bases). The CDR3 totals 14 residues. The V gene's germline CDR1 is KGHSH and CDR2 LQKENI. V dropped 4 bases and J dropped 1 base, with 10 bases sitting between them. CDR3 sequence reads: CASSLEGPNTEAFF. The CDR3 DNA reads as TGTGCCAGCTCACTCGAGGGACCGAACACTGAAGCTTTCTTT.

The genes are TRBV7-6 and TRBJ2-6, with a possible D match to TRBD1 (5 bases). Trimming left V 5 bases short and J 1 base short, with 18 bases between. The CDR3 contains 18 residues. Germline CDR1 SGHVS, CDR2 FNYEAQ. The CDR3: CASSQLTATESGANVLTF. CDR3 sequence (DNA): TGTGCCAGCAGCCAGTTGACAGCTACTGAATCTGGGGCCAACGTCCTGACTTTC.

The J gene is TRBJ2-7, the V gene TRBV6-5; TRBD2 might be the D (5 bases). V lost 6 bases and J lost 1, with 10 bases in between. CDR1 and CDR2 (germline): MNHEY, SVGAGI. The CDR3 consists of 13 residues. The CDR3 is CASRPDYSYEQYF. CDR3 DNA sequence: TGTGCCAGCAGACCTGACTATTCCTACGAGCAGTACTTC.

J is TRBJ2-7 and V is TRBV5-1, with D possibly TRBD1 on 6 matching bases. The germline V gene encodes CDR1 SGHRS and CDR2 YFSETQ. This CDR3 region has 16 residues. Trimming removed 0 bases from V and 4 bases from J, with 17 bases in between. CDR3 sequence: CASSLALTGPGYEQYF. The CDR3 nucleotides are TGCGCCAGCAGCTTGGCGCTGACAGGTCCCGGTTACGAGCAGTACTTC.

The J gene is TRBJ1-1, the V gene TRBV18; D unresolved. V shed 6 bases and J shed 3 bases, with 11 bases lying between them. The CDR3 runs 13 residues. Germline V CDR1 and CDR2: KGHSH, LQKENI. The DNA of the CDR3 is TGTGCCAGCTCCTTGAATGAGGACACTGAAGCTTTCTTT. Amino acid sequence: CASSLNEDTEAFF. Full variable domain (outside the CDR3, taken from reference TRBV18 and TRBJ1-1): NAGVMQNPRHLVRRRGQEARLRCSPMKGHSHVYWYRQLPEEGLKFMVYLQKENIIDESGMPKERFSAEFPKEGPSILRIQQVVRGDSAAYFCASSLNEDTEAFFGQGTRLTVV.

The V gene is TRBV30, the J gene TRBJ1-1; D may be TRBD1 (5 bases). Germline CDR1 is GTSNPN and CDR2 is SVGIG (reference sequence). The CDR3 is made up of 13 amino acids. V lost 0 bases, J lost 3 bases, and 8 bases lay in between. This CDR3 reads CAWSVEGYTEAFF. DNA for the CDR3: TGTGCCTGGAGTGTAGAGGGGTACACTGAAGCTTTCTTT.

The J gene is TRBJ1-5, the V gene TRBV4-2, with D hard to call. Trimming stripped 3 bases from V and 0 bases from J, with 6 bases between. This CDR3 has 14 amino acids. The germline CDR1 and CDR2 sequences are LGHNA and YNFKEQ. The CDR3 region has the DNA TGTGCCAGCAGCCATCCCCTTAGCAATCAGCCCCAGCATTTT. Amino acid sequence: CASSHPLSNQPQHF.

V is TRBV5-1 and J is TRBJ2-7, with 7 nucleotides matching TRBD2. Germline V gene sequence: CDR1 SGHRS, CDR2 YFSETQ. The CDR3 sequence is 16 residues long. J gave up 1 base and V 0 bases, and 7 bases lay outside the gene matches. CDR3 DNA sequence: TGCGCCAGCAGCTTGGGATCCGGGGGAGGGTCCTACGAGCAGTACTTC. Translated: CASSLGSGGGSYEQYF.

J is TRBJ2-3 and V is TRBV15, with unresolved D. Germline CDR1 and CDR2: LNHNV and YYDKDF (reference sequence). V gave up 1 base and J gave up 0 bases, with 11 bases separating them. This CDR3 region has 16 residues. CDR3 in DNA: TGTGCCACCAGCAGAGCTCGGGCAGCGAGCACAGATACGCAGTATTTT. This gives the protein CATSRARAASTDTQYF. Based on the CDR3 plus reference TRBV15 and TRBJ2-3, the full variable domain is DAMVIQNPRYQVTQFGKPVTLSCSQTLNHNVMYWYQQKSSQAPKLLFHYYDKDFNNEADTPDNFQSRRPNTSFCFLDIRSPGLGDTAMYLCATSRARAASTDTQYFGPGTRLTVL.

The V gene is TRBV10-1, the J gene TRBJ2-3, with D maybe TRBD2 (6 bases). The germline CDR1 and CDR2 sequences are WNHNN and SYGVQD (reference sequence). The V and J ends lost 3 bases and 1 base respectively, with 11 bases between them. The CDR3 sequence is 15 residues long. CDR3 sequence reads: CASSDGGEGTDTQYF. In DNA, the CDR3 is TGCGCCAGCAGTGATGGCGGGGAGGGCACAGATACGCAGTATTTT.

The chain has TRBV6-5 and TRBJ2-3, with 8 positions matching TRBD2. Trimming at V came to 4 bases and at J to 2 bases, leaving 8 bases not matched to a gene. The CDR3 is made up of 16 amino acids. Germline V gene lookup returns CDR1 MNHEY and CDR2 SVGAGI. The CDR3 DNA follows: TGTGCCAGCAGTTTCCTAGCGGGCCTAAACACAGATACGCAGTATTTT. Translating it yields CASSFLAGLNTDTQYF.

The rearrangement joins TRBV5-1 to TRBJ2-1; 7 bases align to TRBD2. Trimming cost V 1 base and J 4 bases; bases outside gene matches: 5. CDR1 is SGHRS and CDR2 is YFSETQ in the germline V gene. The length of the CDR3 is 15 residues. CDR3 in amino acids: CASSLSRGEYNEQFF. In DNA form, the CDR3 reads TGCGCCAGCAGCTTGAGCCGGGGGGAGTACAATGAGCAGTTCTTC.

The genes are TRBV6-5 and TRBJ1-1, with D possibly matching TRBD1 (5 bases). This CDR3 is 14 amino acids long. Germline CDR1 is MNHEY and CDR2 is SVGAGI. Trimming shortened V by 6 bases and J by 7 bases, and 18 bases separated the two germline ends. In DNA, the CDR3 is TGTGCCAGCAGACCAGGGTTCAACTTCGGTGAAGCTTTCTTT. Amino acids: CASRPGFNFGEAFF.

This chain links TRBV5-1 with TRBJ2-5; 8 positions agree with TRBD1. This CDR3 has 16 amino acids. Unmatched junction bases numbered 8, after V lost 0 bases and J lost 4 bases. Germline CDR1 reads SGHRS; CDR2 reads YFSETQ. This CDR3 reads CASSLVSRGLGETQYF. CDR3 sequence (DNA): TGCGCCAGCAGCTTGGTATCCAGGGGGCTTGGAGAGACCCAGTACTTC.

The V and J genes are TRBV7-8 and TRBJ2-1; D call uncertain. The V end lost 1 base, the J end lost 3 bases, and 10 bases lay between the germline ends. This CDR3 is built from 15 residues. The germline CDR1 and CDR2 sequences are SGHVS and FQNEAQ. This CDR3 is CASSLGGSVYNEQFF. The DNA of the CDR3 is TGTGCCAGCAGCTTAGGTGGTTCGGTCTACAATGAGCAGTTCTTC.

The genes are TRBV6-6 and TRBJ2-4, with D perhaps matching TRBD1 (9 bases). V lost 5 bases and J 1 base, leaving 18 bases between the germline ends. The length of the CDR3 is 17 residues. Germline CDR1 reads MNHNY; CDR2 reads SVGAGI (reference sequence). The CDR3 sequence is CASSLRGGTGAKNIQYF. Written as DNA, the CDR3 is TGTGCCAGCAGTCTCCGGGGGGGGACAGGGGCCAAAAACATTCAGTACTTC.

As DNA, the CDR3 is TGTGCCAGCAGTTACCCCCGACAGGGGACGAACACTGAAGCTTTCTTT. This translates into CASSYPRQGTNTEAFF. This chain uses TRBV6-5 with TRBJ1-1; 8 bases agree with TRBD1. The length of the CDR3 is 16 residues. After removal of 2 bases from V and 1 base from J, the junction contained 6 bases not matched to a gene. CDR1 is MNHEY, CDR2 SVGAGI, per germline.

This sequence joins TRBV9 and TRBJ1-3, with D perhaps matching TRBD1 (5 bases). This CDR3 region has 18 residues. Trimming cost V 0 bases and J 0 bases, with 16 bases left between them. The germline gives CDR1 SGDLS, CDR2 YYNGEE. CDR3 amino acids: CASSVAPSDSDSGNTIYF. The CDR3 nucleotides are TGTGCCAGCAGCGTAGCTCCTTCAGACAGCGACTCTGGAAACACCATATATTTT.

This clone was recorded only once. The V and J genes are TRBV13 and TRBJ1-1; D not resolved. V dropped 5 bases and J dropped 5 bases, with 21 bases sitting between them. The CDR3 spans 16 residues. CDR1 is PRHDT, CDR2 FYEKMQ, per germline (reference sequence). CDR3: CASSNSLVPGGTEAFF. The CDR3 region has the DNA TGTGCCAGCAGCAACTCTCTCGTCCCCGGAGGGACTGAAGCTTTCTTT.

This clone appeared a single time. The gene calls are TRBV6-5 and TRBJ1-2, with D hard to call. This CDR3 is 14 amino acids long. Trimming stripped 2 bases from V and 3 bases from J, with 10 bases between. From germline, CDR1 is MNHEY and CDR2 SVGAGI. The CDR3 region is CASSYRQLHYGYTF. The CDR3 nucleotides read TGTGCCAGCAGTTACCGGCAGCTACACTATGGCTACACCTTC.